The entry below describes one T cell receptor (beta chain). Libraries were prepared by immunoSEQ multiplex PCR; TCRdb keeps only in-frame clonotypes and omits some of them. This sample carries 200,000 to 250,000 clones, 83% of them seen once, and the ten largest clones take more than 5.5%. The CDR3 totals 12 residues. Trimming cost V 2 bases and J 7 bases; bases outside gene matches: 1. Germline V lookup: CDR1 SQVTM, CDR2 ANQGSEA. These data originate in a study of blood T cell repertoires in COVID-19. Sequencing was performed on peripheral blood. The chain has TRBV29-1 and TRBJ2-2; 7 bases match TRBD2. The clonotype comes from a human donor in a cohort sampled during active COVID-19. CDR3 DNA sequence: TGCAGCGTTGAATGGGAGGGCGGGGAGCTGTTTTTT. Translating gives CSVEWEGGELFF.